This passage covers 9 T cell receptor beta chains from one sample sequenced in a study of cytomegalovirus exposure and HLA in healthy donors. In the PCR, 60 Vbeta and 13 Jbeta primers were used. Clones were sequenced by immunoSEQ multiplex PCR, and TCRdb holds only the in-frame ones, with some missing. The sample yields approximately 100,000 clones, 70% seen once. Sequences were obtained from PBMCs. These receptor sequences come from a man aged 35 to 55 in good health and CMV-seropositive.

The V call is TRBV4-2, the J call TRBJ2-5, with TRBD2 as a possible D gene (7 bases). The CDR3 totals 16 residues. With 3 bases removed from V and 9 bases from J, the gap between germline ends came to 23 bases. The germline V gene has CDR1 LGHNA and CDR2 YNFKEQ. The CDR3 protein is CASSHLGEGTQGSQYF. DNA of the CDR3: TGTGCCAGCAGCCACCTCGGGGAGGGGACTCAGGGGTCCCAGTACTTC.

This clone was observed a few times. V usage is TRBV30 and J usage is TRBJ2-4; 9 nucleotides line up with TRBD1. V was pared by 2 bases and J by 8 bases, with 1 base of the junction left unmatched. Germline lookup yields CDR1 GTSNPN and CDR2 SVGIG (reference sequence). The CDR3 is 12 amino acids. The CDR3 loop reads CAWSRDRDIQYF. CDR3 in DNA: TGTGCCTGGAGTCGGGACAGGGACATTCAGTACTTC.

This clone was recorded once. The chain combines TRBV7-8 with TRBJ2-5; possible D gene TRBD2, 5 bases. CDR3 length equals 16 residues. CDR1 and CDR2 (germline): SGHVS, FQNEAQ. The V and J ends lost 2 bases and 4 bases respectively, with 17 bases between them. The CDR3 loop reads CASSLLGWGRGETQYF. CDR3 in DNA: TGTGCCAGCAGCTTATTGGGTTGGGGTCGGGGAGAGACCCAGTACTTC.

Points on this clone: One end of the junction varies from germline; a read error may be responsible. The V call is TRBV7-7, the J call TRBJ2-1; 15 bases map to TRBD2. The CDR3 contains 16 residues. Germline V CDR1 and CDR2: SSHAT, FNYEAQ (reference sequence). This CDR3 is CASSLGLAGGRNEQFF. The DNA for the CDR3 is TGTGCTAGCAGCTTGGGACTAGCGGGAGGTAGGAATGAGCAGTTCTTC. Supplemented by reference TRBV7-7 and TRBJ2-1, the full variable domain reads GAGVSQSPRYKVTKRGQDVTLRCDPISSHATLYWYQQALGQGPEFLTYFNYEAQPDKSGLPSDRFSAERPEGSISTLTIQRTEQRDSAMYRCASSLGLAGGRNEQFFGPGTRLTVL.

The genes are TRBV5-6 and TRBJ2-3; D is ambiguous. CDR3 length equals 15 residues. Trimming left V 2 bases short and J 6 bases short, with 16 bases between. CDR1 and CDR2 (germline): SGHDT, YYEEEE. CDR3 sequence (DNA): TGTGCCAGCAGCTTTTACAGCAGGCACCAGGATACGCAGTATTTT. Residues: CASSFYSRHQDTQYF.

This chain links TRBV6-5 with TRBJ2-2, with 13 bases fitting TRBD2. J gave up 5 bases and V 4 bases, and 1 base lay outside the gene matches. Germline loops: CDR1 MNHEY, CDR2 SVGAGI. The CDR3 is made up of 15 amino acids. In DNA form, the CDR3 reads TGTGCCAGCAGTTTACTAGCGGGAGGGACCGGGGAGCTGTTTTTT. The encoded protein is CASSLLAGGTGELFF.

The chain recombines TRBV2 with TRBJ2-2; TRBD2 matches at 11 bases. The germline V gene has CDR1 SNHLY and CDR2 FYNNEI. The CDR3 loop spans 16 amino acids. J gave up 5 bases and V 8 bases, and 10 bases lay outside the gene matches. The CDR3 region has the DNA TGTGCCAGCGGAGGAACTAGCGGGAGCAATACCGGGGAGCTGTTTTTT. It translates to CASGGTSGSNTGELFF.

The chain is built from TRBV15 and TRBJ2-1; D may be TRBD2 (6 bases). The CDR3 has 13 amino acids. Germline V CDR1 and CDR2: LNHNV, YYDKDF (reference sequence). V lost 5 bases and J lost 9, with 14 bases in between. The CDR3 loop is CATSGQGLFEQFF. As DNA, the CDR3 is TGTGCCACCAGCGGCCAAGGACTATTTGAGCAGTTCTTC.

The chain is built from TRBV5-6 and TRBJ2-5; 10 bases map to TRBD2. This CDR3 contains 17 residues. CDR1 is SGHDT, CDR2 YYEEEE, per germline. With V trimmed by 0 bases and J by 5 bases, 10 bases remained unmatched. The CDR3 coding sequence is TGTGCCAGCAGCTTGGCGATCCTAGCGGGAGTTGGGGAGACCCAGTACTTC. Encoded protein: CASSLAILAGVGETQYF.